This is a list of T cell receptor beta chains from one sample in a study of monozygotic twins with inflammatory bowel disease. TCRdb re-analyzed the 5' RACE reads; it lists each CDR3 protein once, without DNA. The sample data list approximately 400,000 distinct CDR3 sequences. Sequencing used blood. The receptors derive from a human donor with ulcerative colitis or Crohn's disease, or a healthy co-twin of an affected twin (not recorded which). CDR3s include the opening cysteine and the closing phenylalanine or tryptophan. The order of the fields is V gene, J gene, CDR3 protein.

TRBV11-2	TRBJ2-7	CASSLPPGTSGLTYEQYF
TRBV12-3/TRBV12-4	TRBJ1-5	CASGGDSNQPQHF
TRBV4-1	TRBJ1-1	CASSQGGNLNTEAFF
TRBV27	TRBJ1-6	CASSLSVRSYINSPLHF
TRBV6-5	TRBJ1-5	CASSYAGQGSIYSNQPQHF
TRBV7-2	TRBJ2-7	CASSPGQVREQYF
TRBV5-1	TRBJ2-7	CASSLSRGGRDEQYF
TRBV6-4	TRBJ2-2	CATQPRVWLAGTSGENTGELFF
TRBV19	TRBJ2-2	CASSIRGSPPGELFF
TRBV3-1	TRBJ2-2	CASSQDAGTAELFF
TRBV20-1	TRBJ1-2	CSARFRTELYGYTF
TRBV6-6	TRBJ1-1	CASSLGQFPTEAFF
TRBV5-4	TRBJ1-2	CASSHLDRALYGYTF
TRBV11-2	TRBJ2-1	CASSLGAGGSYNEQFF
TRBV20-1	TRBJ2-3	CSARDYITAGGRTDTQYF
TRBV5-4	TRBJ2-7	CASSLLLAVDEQYF
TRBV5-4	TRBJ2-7	CASSLPGRAYEQYF
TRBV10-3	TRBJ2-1	CAISSGLAGGKSSYNEQFF
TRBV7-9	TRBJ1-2	CAAIIDRVGDGYTF
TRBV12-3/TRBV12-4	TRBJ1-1	CASSLAGTYSGNTEAFF
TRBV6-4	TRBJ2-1	CASSRTSGGAYEQFF
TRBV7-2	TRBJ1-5	CASSPLIQEPQHF
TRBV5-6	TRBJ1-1	CASSLPGWGADMNTEAFF
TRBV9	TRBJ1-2	CASSGDRPYGYTF
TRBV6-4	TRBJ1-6	CASSAEQTSNSPLHF
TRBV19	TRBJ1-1	CASRTRVDQSSAFF
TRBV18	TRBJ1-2	CASSPSRVEGYTF
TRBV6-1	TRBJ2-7	CASSEAGATIHSYEQYF
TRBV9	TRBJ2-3	CAGSVGDREADTQYF
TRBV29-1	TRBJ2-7	CSTKLGHEQYF
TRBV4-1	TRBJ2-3	CASSQGLAGRTDTQYF
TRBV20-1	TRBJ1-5	CSARDGTVYQPQHF
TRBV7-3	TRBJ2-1	CASSLTDTSFEQFF
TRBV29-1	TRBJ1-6	CSVGGVRALGSPLHF
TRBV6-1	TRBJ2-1	CASRGGGHNEQFF
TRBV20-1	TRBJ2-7	CSAKGLYEQYF
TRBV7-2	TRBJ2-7	CASSLGHRDHEQYF
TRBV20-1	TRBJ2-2	CSAGTSNTGELFF
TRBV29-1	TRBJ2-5	CSVARTRGETQYF
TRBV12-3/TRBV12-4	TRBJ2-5	CASTKQGIFEETQYF
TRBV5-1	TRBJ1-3	CASSLGTEGNTIYF
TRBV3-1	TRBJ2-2	CASSQTSGRTGELFF
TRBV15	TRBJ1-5	CATSRTGVRQPQHF
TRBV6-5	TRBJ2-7	CASSYGTGAYEQYF
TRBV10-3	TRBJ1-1	CAISSTWDTEAFF
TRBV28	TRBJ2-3	CASSFGIRGSTDTQYF
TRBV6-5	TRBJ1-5	CASSPYGRRPQHF